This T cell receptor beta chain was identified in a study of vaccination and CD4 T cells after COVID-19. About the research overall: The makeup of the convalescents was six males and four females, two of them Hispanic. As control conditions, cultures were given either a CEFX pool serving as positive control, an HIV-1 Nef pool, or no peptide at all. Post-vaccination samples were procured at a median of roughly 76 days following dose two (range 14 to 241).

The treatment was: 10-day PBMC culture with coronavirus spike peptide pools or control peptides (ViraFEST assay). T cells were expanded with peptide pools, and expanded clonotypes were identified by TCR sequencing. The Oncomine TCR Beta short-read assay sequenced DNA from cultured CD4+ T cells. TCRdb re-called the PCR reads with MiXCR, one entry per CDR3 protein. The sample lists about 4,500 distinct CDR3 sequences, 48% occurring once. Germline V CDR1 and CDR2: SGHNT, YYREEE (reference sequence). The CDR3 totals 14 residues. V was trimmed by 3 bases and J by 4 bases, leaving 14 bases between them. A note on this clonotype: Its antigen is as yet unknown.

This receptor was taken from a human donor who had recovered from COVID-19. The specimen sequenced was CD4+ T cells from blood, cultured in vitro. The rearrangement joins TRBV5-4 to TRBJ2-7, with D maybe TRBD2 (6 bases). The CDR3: CASSSRDSPYEQYF. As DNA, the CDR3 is TGTGCCAGCAGCTCCCGGGACTCCCCATACGAGCAGTACTTC. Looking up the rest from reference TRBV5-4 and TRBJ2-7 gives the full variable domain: ETGVTQSPTHLIKTRGQQVTLRCSSQSGHNTVSWYQQALGQGPQFIFQYYREEENGRGNFPPRFSGLQFPNYSSELNVNALELDDSALYLCASSSRDSPYEQYFGPGTRLTVT.